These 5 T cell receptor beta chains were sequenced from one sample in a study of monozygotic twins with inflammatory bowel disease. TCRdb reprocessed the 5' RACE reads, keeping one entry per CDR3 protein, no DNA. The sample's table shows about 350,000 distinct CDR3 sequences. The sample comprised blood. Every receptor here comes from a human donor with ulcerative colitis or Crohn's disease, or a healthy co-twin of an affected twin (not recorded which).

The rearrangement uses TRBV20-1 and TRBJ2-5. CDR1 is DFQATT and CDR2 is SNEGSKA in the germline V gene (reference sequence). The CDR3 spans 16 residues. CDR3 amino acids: CSATRGSFVGKETQYF.

CDR3 residues: CASSPIRGDLPHEQYF. The chain joins TRBV3-1 to TRBJ2-7; absent DNA, TCRdb's TRBD1 call cannot be checked. Germline V gene sequence: CDR1 LGHDT, CDR2 YNNKEL (reference sequence). CDR3 length: 16 amino acids.

The CDR3 protein is CASIGGSTEAFF. The rearrangement joins TRBV6-1 to TRBJ1-1. Germline CDR1 and CDR2: MNHNS and SASEGT. CDR3 length: 12 residues.

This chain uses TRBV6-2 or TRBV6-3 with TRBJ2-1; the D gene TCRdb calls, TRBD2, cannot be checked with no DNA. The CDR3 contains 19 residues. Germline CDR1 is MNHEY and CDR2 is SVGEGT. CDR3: CASSSWTSGRAVIGNEQFF.

The CDR3 spells CASPARRGGMKNTGELFF. The chain couples TRBV5-4 to TRBJ2-2; TCRdb returns TRBD1, unconfirmable since there is no DNA. Germline CDR1 reads SGHNT; CDR2 reads YYREEE (reference sequence). This CDR3 spans 18 amino acids.